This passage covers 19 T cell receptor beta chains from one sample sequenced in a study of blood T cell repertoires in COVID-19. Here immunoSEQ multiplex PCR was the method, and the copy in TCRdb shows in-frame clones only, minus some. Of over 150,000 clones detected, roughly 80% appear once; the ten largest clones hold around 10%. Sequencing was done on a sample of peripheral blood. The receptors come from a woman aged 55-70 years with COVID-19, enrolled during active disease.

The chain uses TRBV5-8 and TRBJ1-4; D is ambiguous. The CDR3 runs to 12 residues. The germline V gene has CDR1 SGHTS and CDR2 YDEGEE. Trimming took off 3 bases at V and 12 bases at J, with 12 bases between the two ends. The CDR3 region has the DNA TGTGCCAGCAGCTCAGCAAGGGAGGAACTGTTTTTT. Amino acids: CASSSAREELFF.

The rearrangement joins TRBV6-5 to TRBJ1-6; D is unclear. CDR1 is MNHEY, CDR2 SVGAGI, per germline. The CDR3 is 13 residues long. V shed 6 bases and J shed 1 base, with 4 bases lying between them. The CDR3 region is CASRQSYNSPLHF. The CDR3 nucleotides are TGTGCCAGCAGACAGTCCTATAATTCACCCCTCCACTTT.

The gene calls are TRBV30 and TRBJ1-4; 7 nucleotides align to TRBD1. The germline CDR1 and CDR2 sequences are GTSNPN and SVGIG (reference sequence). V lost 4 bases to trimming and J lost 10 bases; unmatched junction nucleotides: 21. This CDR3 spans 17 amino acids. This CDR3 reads CAWTSSPMRGRFVKLFF. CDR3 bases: TGTGCCTGGACCTCTTCTCCAATGAGGGGGCGCTTTGTAAAACTGTTTTTT.

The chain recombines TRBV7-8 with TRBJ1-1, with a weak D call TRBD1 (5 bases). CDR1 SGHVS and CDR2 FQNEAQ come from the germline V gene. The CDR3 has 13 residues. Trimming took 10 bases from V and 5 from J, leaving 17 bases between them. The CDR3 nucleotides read TGTGCCACCTCCTTGGGGAAGGGGACTGAAGCTTTCTTT. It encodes CATSLGKGTEAFF.

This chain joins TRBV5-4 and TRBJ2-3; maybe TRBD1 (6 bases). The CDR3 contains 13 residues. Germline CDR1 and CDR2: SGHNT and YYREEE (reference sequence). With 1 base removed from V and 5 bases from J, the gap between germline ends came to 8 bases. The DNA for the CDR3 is TGTGCCAGCAGCTTGAAGGGGGAAGATACGCAGTATTTT. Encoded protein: CASSLKGEDTQYF.

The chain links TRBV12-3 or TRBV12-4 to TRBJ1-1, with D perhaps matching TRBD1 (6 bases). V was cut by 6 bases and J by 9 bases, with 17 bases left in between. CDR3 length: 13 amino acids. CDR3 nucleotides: TGTGCCAGCAGCGTCCTGAACAGGGTTCAAGCTTTCTTT. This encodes CASSVLNRVQAFF.

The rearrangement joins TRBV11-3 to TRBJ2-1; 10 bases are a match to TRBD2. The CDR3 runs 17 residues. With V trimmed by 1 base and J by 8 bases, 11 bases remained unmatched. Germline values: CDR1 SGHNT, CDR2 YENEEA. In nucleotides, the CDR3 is TGTGCCAGCAGCTTAGCCAGCGGCACTAGCGGGAACTATGAGCAGTTCTTC. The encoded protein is CASSLASGTSGNYEQFF.

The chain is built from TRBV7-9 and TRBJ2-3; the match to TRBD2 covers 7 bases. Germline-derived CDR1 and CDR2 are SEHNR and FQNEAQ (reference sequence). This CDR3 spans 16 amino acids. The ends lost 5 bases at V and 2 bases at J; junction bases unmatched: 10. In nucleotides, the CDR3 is TGTGCCAGCAGCCCCGGGCGGGGACTAAACACAGATACGCAGTATTTT. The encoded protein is CASSPGRGLNTDTQYF.

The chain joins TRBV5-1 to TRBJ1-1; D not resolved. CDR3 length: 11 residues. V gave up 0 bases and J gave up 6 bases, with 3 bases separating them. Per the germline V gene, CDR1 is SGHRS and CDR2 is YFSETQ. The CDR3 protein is CASSLASEAFF. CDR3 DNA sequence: TGCGCCAGCAGCTTGGCGTCTGAAGCTTTCTTT.

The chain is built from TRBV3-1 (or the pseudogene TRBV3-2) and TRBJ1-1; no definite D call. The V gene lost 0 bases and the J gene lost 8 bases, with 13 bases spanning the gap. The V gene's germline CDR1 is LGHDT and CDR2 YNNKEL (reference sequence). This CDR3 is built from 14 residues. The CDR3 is CASSQDFSAREAFF. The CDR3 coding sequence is TGTGCCAGCAGCCAAGATTTTTCTGCACGGGAAGCTTTCTTT.

Here the CDR3 reads CASGEAGGTIYEQYV. The CDR3, as DNA: TGTGCCAGCGGGGAGGCGGGAGGGACGATCTACGAGCAGTACGTC. This chain links TRBV6-5 with TRBJ2-7, with 9 bases that match TRBD2. V lost 8 bases to trimming and J lost 3 bases; unmatched junction nucleotides: 11. In germline, CDR1 is MNHEY, CDR2 SVGAGI. The CDR3 loop spans 15 amino acids.

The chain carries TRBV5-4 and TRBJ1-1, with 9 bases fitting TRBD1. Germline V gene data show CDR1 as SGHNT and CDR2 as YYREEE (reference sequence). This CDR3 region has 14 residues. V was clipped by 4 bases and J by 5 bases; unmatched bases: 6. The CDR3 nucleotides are TGTGCCAGCAGCCTTACAGGGGGCTGGACTGAAGCTTTCTTT. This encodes CASSLTGGWTEAFF.

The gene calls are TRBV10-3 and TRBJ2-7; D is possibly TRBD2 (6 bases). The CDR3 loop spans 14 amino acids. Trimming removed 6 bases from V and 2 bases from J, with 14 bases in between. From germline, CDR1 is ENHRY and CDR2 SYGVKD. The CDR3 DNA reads TGTGCCATCAGGGGCAGCGGGTCCCCCTACGAGCAGTACTTC. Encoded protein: CAIRGSGSPYEQYF.

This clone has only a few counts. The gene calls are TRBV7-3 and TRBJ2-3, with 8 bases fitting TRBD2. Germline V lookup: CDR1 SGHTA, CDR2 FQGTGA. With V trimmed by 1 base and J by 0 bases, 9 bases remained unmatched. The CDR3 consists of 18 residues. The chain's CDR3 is CASSLRGPASGSTDTQYF. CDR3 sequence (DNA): TGTGCCAGCAGCTTAAGAGGTCCAGCTAGCGGGAGCACAGATACGCAGTATTTT.

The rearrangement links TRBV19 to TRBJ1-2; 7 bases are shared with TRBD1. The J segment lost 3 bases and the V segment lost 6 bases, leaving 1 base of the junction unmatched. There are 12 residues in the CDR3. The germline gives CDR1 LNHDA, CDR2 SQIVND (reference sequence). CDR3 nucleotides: TGTGCCAGTAGAGGGGGCTACTATGGCTACACCTTC. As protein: CASRGGYYGYTF.

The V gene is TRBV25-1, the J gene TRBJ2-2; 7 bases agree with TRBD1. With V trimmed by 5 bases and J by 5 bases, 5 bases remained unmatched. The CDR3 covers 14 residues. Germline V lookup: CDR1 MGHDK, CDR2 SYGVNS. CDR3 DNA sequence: TGTGCCAGCAGTCCCCACAGGGGTACCGGGGAGCTGTTTTTT. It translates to CASSPHRGTGELFF.

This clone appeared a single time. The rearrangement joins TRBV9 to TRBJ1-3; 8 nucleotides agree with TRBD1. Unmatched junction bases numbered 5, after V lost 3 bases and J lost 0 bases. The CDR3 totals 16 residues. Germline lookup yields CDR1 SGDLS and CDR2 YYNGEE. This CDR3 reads CASSAGDRSSGNTIYF. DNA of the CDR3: TGTGCCAGCAGCGCCGGGGACAGGAGCTCTGGAAACACCATATATTTT.

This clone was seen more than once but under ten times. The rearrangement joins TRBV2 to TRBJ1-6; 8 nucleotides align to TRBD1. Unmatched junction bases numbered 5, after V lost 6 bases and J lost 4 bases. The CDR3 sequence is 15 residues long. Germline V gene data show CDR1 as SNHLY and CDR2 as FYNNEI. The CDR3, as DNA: TGTGCCAGCAGGGAACAGGGGGTTTATAATTCACCCCTCCACTTT. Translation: CASREQGVYNSPLHF.

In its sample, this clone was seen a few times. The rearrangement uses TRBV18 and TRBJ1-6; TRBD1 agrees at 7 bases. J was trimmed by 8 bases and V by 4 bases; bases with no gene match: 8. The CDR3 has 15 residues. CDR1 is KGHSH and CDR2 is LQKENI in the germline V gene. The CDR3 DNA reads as TGTGCCAGCTCACAAGGAAGGGGGACAGATTCACCCCTCCACTTT. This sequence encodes CASSQGRGTDSPLHF.